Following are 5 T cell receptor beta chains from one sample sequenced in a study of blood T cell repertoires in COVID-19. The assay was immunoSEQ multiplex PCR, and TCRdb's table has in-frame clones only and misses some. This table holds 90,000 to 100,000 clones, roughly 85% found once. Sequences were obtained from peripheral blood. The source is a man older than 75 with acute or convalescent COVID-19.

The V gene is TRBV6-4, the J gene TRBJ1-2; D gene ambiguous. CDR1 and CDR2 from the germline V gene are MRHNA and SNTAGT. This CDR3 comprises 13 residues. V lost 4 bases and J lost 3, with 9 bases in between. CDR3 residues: CASSGGGHYGYTF. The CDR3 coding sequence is TGTGCCAGCAGTGGTGGAGGGCACTATGGCTACACCTTC.

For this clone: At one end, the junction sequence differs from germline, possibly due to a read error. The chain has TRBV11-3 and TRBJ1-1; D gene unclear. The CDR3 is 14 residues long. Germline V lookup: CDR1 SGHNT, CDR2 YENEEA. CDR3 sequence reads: CASSLDGGNSEAFF. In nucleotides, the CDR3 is TGTGCCAGCAGCTTAGACGGCGGGAACAGTGAAGCTTTCTTT.

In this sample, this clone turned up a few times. CDR3 nucleotides: TGTGCCAGCTCACCAAAGGCATTGGGGGGATTCGAAGGGGCCAACGTCCTGACTTTC. Translated, it gives CASSPKALGGFEGANVLTF. The chain has TRBV18 and TRBJ2-6, with D perhaps TRBD2 (6 bases). Trimming removed 2 bases at V and 4 bases at J, with 21 bases between. Germline V gives CDR1 KGHSH, CDR2 LQKENI. This CDR3 has 19 residues. The full variable domain, completed using reference TRBV18 and TRBJ2-6, is NAGVMQNPRHLVRRRGQEARLRCSPMKGHSHVYWYRQLPEEGLKFMVYLQKENIIDESGMPKERFSAEFPKEGPSILRIQQVVRGDSAAYFCASSPKALGGFEGANVLTFGAGSRLTVL.

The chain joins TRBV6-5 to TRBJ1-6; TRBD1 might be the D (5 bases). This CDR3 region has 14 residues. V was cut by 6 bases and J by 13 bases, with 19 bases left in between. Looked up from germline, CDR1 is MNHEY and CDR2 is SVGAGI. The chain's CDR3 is CASSEDINSWPLHF. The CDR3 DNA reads TGTGCCAGCAGCGAGGACATCAACTCCTGGCCCCTCCACTTT.

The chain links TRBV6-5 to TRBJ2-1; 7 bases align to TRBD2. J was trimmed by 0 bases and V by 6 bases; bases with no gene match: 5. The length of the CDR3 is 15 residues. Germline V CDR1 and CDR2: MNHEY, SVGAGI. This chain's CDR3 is CASRRAGNSYNEQFF. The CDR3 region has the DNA TGTGCCAGCAGGCGAGCGGGAAACTCCTACAATGAGCAGTTCTTC.